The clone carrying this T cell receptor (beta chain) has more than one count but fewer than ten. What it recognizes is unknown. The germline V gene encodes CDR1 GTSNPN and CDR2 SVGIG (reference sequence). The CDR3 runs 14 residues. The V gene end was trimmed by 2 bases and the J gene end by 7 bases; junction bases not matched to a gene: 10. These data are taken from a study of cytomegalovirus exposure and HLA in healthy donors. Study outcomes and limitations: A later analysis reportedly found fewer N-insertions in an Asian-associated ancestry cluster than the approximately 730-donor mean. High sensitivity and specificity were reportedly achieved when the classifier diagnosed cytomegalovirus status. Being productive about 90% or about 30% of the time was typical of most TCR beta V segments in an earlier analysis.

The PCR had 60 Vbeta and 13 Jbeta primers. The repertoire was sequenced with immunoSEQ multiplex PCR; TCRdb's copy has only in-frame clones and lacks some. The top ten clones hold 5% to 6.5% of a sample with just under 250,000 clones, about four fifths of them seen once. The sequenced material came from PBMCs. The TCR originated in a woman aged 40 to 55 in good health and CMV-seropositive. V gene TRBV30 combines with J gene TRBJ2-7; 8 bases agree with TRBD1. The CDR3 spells CAWSLGQGAREQYF. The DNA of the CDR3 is TGTGCCTGGAGTCTAGGGCAGGGGGCGCGGGAGCAGTACTTC.